This T cell receptor beta chain came from a study of beta chain features in type 1 diabetes. General study findings and limits: The naive, central memory and Treg TCRB repertoires of patients appeared to be more similar to one another than those of healthy donors.

Every sorted population was more than 98% pure. The V gene lost 4 bases and the J gene lost 7 bases, with 18 bases spanning the gap. From germline, CDR1 is SGHRS and CDR2 YFSETQ. The CDR3 length is 14 residues. What was sequenced were expressed TCRB transcripts, since all of the isolated RNA had been reverse transcribed. Assay: immunoSEQ multiplex PCR; the TCRdb copy retains only in-frame clones and omits some. This sample has about 350,000 clones, with about 20% found just once. This clone was recorded a few times. Its antigen is unidentified. The sequenced sample was naive CD4+ T cells from blood. This TCR derives from a woman between 18 and 29 years old in good health. This rearrangement joins TRBV5-1 to TRBJ2-7, with D perhaps TRBD1 (7 bases). The CDR3 is CASSHHQAGGEQYF. CDR3 DNA: TGCGCCAGCAGCCACCACCAGGCAGGGGGGGAGCAGTACTTC.